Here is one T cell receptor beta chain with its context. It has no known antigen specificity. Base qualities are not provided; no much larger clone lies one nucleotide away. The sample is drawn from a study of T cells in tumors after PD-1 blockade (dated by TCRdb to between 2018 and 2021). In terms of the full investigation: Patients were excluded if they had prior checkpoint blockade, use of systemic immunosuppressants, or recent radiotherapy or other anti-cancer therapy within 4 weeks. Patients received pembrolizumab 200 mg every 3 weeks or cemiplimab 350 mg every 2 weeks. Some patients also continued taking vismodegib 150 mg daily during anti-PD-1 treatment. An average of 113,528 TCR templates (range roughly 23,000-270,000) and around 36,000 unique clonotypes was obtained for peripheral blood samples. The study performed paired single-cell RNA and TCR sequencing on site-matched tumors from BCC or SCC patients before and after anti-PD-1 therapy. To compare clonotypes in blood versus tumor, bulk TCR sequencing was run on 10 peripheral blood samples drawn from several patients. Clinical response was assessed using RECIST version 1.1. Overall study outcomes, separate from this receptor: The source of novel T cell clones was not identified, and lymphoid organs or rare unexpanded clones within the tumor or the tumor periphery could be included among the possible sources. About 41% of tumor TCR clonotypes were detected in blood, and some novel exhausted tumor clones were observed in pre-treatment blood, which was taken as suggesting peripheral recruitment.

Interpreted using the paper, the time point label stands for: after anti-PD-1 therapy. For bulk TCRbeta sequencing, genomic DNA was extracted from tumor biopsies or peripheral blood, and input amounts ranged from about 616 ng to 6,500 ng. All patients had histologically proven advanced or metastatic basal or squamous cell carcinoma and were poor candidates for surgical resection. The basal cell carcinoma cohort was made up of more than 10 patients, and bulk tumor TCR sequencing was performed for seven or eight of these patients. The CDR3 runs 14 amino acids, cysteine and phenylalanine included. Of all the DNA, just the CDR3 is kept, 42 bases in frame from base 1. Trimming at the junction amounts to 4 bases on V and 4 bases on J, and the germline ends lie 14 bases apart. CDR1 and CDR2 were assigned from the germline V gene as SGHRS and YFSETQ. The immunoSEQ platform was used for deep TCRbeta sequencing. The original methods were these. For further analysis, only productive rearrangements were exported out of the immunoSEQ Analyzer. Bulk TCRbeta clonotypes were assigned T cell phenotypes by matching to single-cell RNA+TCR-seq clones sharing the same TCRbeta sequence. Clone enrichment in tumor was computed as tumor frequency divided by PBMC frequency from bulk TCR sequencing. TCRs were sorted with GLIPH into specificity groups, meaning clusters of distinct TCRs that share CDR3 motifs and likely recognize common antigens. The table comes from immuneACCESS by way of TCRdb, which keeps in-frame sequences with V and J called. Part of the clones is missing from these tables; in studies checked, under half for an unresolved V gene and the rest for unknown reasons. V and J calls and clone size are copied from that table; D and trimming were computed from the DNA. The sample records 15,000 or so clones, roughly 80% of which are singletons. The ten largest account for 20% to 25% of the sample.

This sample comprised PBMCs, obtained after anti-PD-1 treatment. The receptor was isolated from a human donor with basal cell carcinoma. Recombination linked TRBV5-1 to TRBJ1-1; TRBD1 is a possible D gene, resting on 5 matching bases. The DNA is TGCGCCAGCAGCGGGACGGCGTTTGGCACTGAAGCTTTCTTT. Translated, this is CASSGTAFGTEAFF.